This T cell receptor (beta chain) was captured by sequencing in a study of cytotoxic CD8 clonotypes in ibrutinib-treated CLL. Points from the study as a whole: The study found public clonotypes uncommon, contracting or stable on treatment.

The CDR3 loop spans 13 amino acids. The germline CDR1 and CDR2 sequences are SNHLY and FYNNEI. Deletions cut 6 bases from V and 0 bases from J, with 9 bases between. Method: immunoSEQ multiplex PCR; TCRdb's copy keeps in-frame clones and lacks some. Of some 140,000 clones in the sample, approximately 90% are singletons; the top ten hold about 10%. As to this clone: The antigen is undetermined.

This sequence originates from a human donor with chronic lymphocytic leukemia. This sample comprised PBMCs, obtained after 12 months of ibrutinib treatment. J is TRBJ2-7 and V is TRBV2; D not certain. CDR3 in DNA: TGTGCCAGCAGGAGGACGGACTCCTACGAGCAGTACTTC. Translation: CASRRTDSYEQYF.